This T cell receptor (beta chain) was observed in a study of cytomegalovirus exposure and HLA in healthy donors. Study findings and constraints: HLA alleles were associated with 16,951 TCR beta sequences in a later analysis at 0.05 false discovery rate. As a later analysis showed, a missense DCLRE1C variant was linked to trimming of TCR beta V- and J-genes. The HLA-A and HLA-B alleles of most subjects were reportedly predicted accurately from TCR beta sequences.

Every donor was a healthy person donating bone marrow. 60 Vbeta and 13 Jbeta primers were used in PCR. The table came from immunoSEQ multiplex PCR; TCRdb's copy has only in-frame clones and leaves some out. The sample shows 120,000 or so clones, more than 60% of them seen only once. The CDR3 length is 17 residues. The J segment lost 7 bases and the V segment lost 0 bases, leaving 8 bases of the junction unmatched. Per the germline V gene, CDR1 is SGHRS and CDR2 is YFSETQ. With regard to this clone: Its specificity is unknown.

This rearrangement joins TRBV5-1 to TRBJ2-2, with 11 bases that match TRBD1. The TCR originated in a middle-aged woman in good health and CMV-seronegative. Specimen: PBMCs. CDR3 nucleotide sequence: TGCGCCAGCAGCTTGGAGGCGGGACAGGGGGAAGGCGGGGAGCTGTTTTTT. Amino acid sequence: CASSLEAGQGEGGELFF.